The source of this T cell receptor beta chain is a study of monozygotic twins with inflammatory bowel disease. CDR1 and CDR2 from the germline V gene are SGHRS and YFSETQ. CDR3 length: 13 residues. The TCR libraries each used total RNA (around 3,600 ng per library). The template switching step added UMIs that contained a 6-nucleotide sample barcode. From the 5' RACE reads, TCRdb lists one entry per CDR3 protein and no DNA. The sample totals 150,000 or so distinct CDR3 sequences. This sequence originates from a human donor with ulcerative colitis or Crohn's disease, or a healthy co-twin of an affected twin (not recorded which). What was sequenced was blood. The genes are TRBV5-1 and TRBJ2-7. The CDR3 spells CASRLAGSYEQYF.